The 3 T cell receptor beta chains in this list originate from one sample, sequenced in a study of Graves' ophthalmopathy and Graves' hyperthyroidism. Scientists amplified the TCR beta CDR3 regions from RNA transcripts. An opening RT-PCR round employed HTBI primers and preceded a second-round multiplex PCR. TCRdb redid the calling of the multiplex PCR reads with MiXCR, one entry per CDR3 protein. The table records hundreds of thousands of distinct CDR3 sequences, about 20% of them present only once. Sequencing was performed on peripheral blood. The receptor set was obtained from a woman aged 18-35 years with stable Graves' hyperthyroidism. Some clones in this sample may be carry-over from other donors' samples.

J is TRBJ2-3 and V is TRBV5-5; 8 bases align to TRBD2. Germline V gene data show CDR1 as SGHKS and CDR2 as YYEKEE (reference sequence). V dropped 1 base and J dropped 1; count of bases not matched to a gene: 2. The CDR3 is 15 amino acids. This CDR3 is CASSLNSGGTDTQYF. CDR3 in DNA: TGTGCCAGCAGCTTGAATAGCGGGGGCACAGATACGCAGTATTTT.

This clonotype was recorded many times. The chain uses TRBV25-1 and TRBJ2-7; D is possibly TRBD1 or TRBD2 (5 bases each). The V end lost 6 bases, the J end lost 9 bases, and 18 bases lay between the germline ends. The V gene's germline CDR1 is MGHDK and CDR2 SYGVNS. The CDR3 runs to 13 residues. The CDR3 DNA reads TGTGCCAGCAGCCGACCGGGACCCACCCCGCAGTACTTC. This codes for CASSRPGPTPQYF.

The rearrangement links TRBV11-2 to TRBJ2-7; 14 bases align to TRBD2. Germline V gene sequence: CDR1 SGHAT, CDR2 FQNNGV. The CDR3 sequence is 17 residues long. The junction had 6 bases not matched to a gene; V was cut back by 1 base and J by 4 bases. In nucleotides, the CDR3 is TGTGCCAGCAGCTTAGGACTAGCGGGAGGGCCTGAGTACGAGCAGTACTTC. Protein: CASSLGLAGGPEYEQYF. Full variable domain (remainder filled in from reference TRBV11-2 and TRBJ2-7): EAGVAQSPRYKIIEKRQSVAFWCNPISGHATLYWYQQILGQGPKLLIQFQNNGVVDDSQLPKDRFSAERLKGVDSTLKIQPAKLEDSAVYLCASSLGLAGGPEYEQYFGPGTRLTVT.